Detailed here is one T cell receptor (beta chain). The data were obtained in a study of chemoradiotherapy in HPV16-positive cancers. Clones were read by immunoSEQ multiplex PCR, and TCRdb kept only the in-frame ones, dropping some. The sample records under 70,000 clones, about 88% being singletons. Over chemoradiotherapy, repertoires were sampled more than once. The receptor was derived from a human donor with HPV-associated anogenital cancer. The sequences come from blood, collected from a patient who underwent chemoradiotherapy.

The CDR3, as DNA: TGTGCCAGTAGTCCCGGGATAGCTCAGAGCTCCTACGAGCAGTACTTC. Translating gives CASSPGIAQSSYEQYF. The genes are TRBV19 and TRBJ2-7, with D possibly being TRBD2 (5 bases). There are 16 residues in the CDR3. Trimming shortened V by 5 bases and J by 0 bases, and 17 bases separated the two germline ends. Germline-derived CDR1 and CDR2 are LNHDA and SQIVND (reference sequence). The full variable domain, with the rest looked up from reference TRBV19 and TRBJ2-7, is DGGITQSPKYLFRKEGQNVTLSCEQNLNHDAMYWYRQDPGQGLRLIYYSQIVNDFQKGDIAEGYSVSREKKESFPLTVTSAQKNPTAFYLCASSPGIAQSSYEQYFGPGTRLTVT.